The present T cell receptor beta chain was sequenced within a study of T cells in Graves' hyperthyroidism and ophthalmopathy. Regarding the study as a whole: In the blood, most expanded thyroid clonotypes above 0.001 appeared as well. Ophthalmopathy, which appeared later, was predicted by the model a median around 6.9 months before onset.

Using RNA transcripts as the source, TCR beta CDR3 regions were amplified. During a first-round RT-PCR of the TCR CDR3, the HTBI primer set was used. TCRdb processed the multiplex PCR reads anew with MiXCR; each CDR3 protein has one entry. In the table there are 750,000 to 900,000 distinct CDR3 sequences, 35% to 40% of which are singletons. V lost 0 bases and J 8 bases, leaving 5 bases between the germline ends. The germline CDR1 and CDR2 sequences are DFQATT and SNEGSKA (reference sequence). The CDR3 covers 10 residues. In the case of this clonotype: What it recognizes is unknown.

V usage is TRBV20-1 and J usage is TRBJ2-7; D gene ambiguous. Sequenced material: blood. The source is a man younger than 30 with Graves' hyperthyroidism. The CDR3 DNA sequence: TGCAGTGCTAGAGATGGAAAGCAGTACTTC. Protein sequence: CSARDGKQYF.